One and the same sample provided the 30 T cell receptor beta chains below, sequenced in a study of CXCR3-negative and CXCR3-positive naive CD8 T cells. UMI-labeled TRB cDNA libraries were prepared by 5' RACE. TCRdb reprocessed the 5' RACE reads, with one entry per CDR3 protein and no DNA. The sample totals under 65,000 distinct CDR3 sequences. Sequenced sample: memory CD8+ T cells from blood. These receptors were collected from a human donor in good health. Some clones in this sample may be carry-over from other donors' samples.

This chain joins TRBV7-3 and TRBJ1-5; with no DNA, the TCRdb D assignment of TRBD1 cannot be verified. CDR3 length: 20 amino acids. The germline V gene has CDR1 SGHTA and CDR2 FQGTGA. CDR3 residues: CASSLRFRVAPSPLNQPQHF.

V is TRBV6-2 or TRBV6-3 and J is TRBJ1-1; lacking DNA, the TRBD1 call made by TCRdb goes unchecked. This CDR3 spans 13 amino acids. Germline CDR1 reads MNHEY; CDR2 reads SVGEGT. The CDR3: CASSGRGNTEAFF.

The rearrangement uses TRBV10-3 and TRBJ2-1. The length of the CDR3 is 16 residues. In germline, CDR1 is ENHRY, CDR2 SYGVKD. The CDR3 sequence: CAISDWSSDSYNEQFF.

The chain joins TRBV29-1 to TRBJ1-2; TCRdb calls TRBD1, which cannot be checked without DNA. Germline V CDR1 and CDR2: SQVTM, ANQGSEA. The CDR3 runs to 13 residues. CDR3 residues: CSVLRDIVYGYTF.

The chain couples TRBV4-3 to TRBJ2-1. The CDR3 runs 17 residues. Germline V gives CDR1 LGHNA, CDR2 YSLEER. The CDR3 spells CASSPSIEGTLYNEQFF.

This sequence joins TRBV10-3 and TRBJ2-1; the TRBD2 assignment by TCRdb is unverifiable without DNA. CDR3 length: 14 amino acids. The germline V gene has CDR1 ENHRY and CDR2 SYGVKD. The CDR3 sequence: CTTSGTSGSDEQFF.

J is TRBJ1-1 and V is TRBV11-2; TCRdb indicates TRBD1, and absent DNA this call remains unverified. The CDR3 consists of 13 residues. The germline gives CDR1 SGHAT, CDR2 FQNNGV. The CDR3: CASSLSGTAEAFF.

CDR3 region: CSVEEGWAGSSYNEQFF. The chain has TRBV29-1 and TRBJ2-1. Germline V gives CDR1 SQVTM, CDR2 ANQGSEA. The CDR3 loop spans 17 amino acids.

The chain is built from TRBV12-3 or TRBV12-4 and TRBJ1-1; TCRdb lists TRBD1, though no DNA is available to test this call. The CDR3 spans 12 residues. The CDR3 spells CASSPNRAEAFF.

The chain employs TRBV12-3 or TRBV12-4 and TRBJ2-1; TCRdb's assignment of TRBD2 cannot be checked, as there is no DNA. CDR3 size: 14 residues. CDR3 protein: CASIGSVRVNEQFF.

The chain links TRBV29-1 to TRBJ2-7. CDR1 and CDR2 from the germline V gene are SQVTM and ANQGSEA. The CDR3 is made up of 12 amino acids. CDR3 sequence reads: CSVAAVAYEQYF.

The chain combines TRBV7-7 with TRBJ2-1; the TCRdb D gene call, TRBD2, has no DNA to confirm it. The CDR3 sequence is 16 residues long. The germline V gene encodes CDR1 SSHAT and CDR2 FNYEAQ (reference sequence). CDR3 loop: CASSLGEREPYNEQFF.

The rearrangement uses TRBV29-1 and TRBJ2-7; TCRdb gives TRBD2 as the D gene, but with no DNA this cannot be confirmed. CDR3 length equals 16 residues. CDR1 is SQVTM, CDR2 ANQGSEA, per germline. CDR3 sequence reads: CSVEGGGQGGSYEQYF.

The chain employs TRBV28 and TRBJ2-3; TCRdb designates TRBD1, a call that cannot be tested without DNA. This CDR3 is built from 13 residues. Per the germline V gene, CDR1 is MDHEN and CDR2 is SYDVKM. Here the CDR3 reads CASSPFLLDTQYF.

J is TRBJ2-2 and V is TRBV10-3. The CDR3 has 13 amino acids. CDR1 is ENHRY and CDR2 is SYGVKD in the germline V gene. The CDR3 sequence: CAIRVSNTGELFF.

The chain employs TRBV29-1 and TRBJ1-1; TCRdb lists TRBD1, though no DNA is available to test this call. In germline, CDR1 is SQVTM, CDR2 ANQGSEA. The CDR3 consists of 13 residues. CDR3 protein: CSAQGGMNTEAFF.

Measured by frequency, this clonotype is medium-sized. The chain employs TRBV9 and TRBJ2-3; the TCRdb call, TRBD1, lacks DNA for checking. The CDR3 contains 14 residues. Germline V gene sequence: CDR1 SGDLS, CDR2 YYNGEE. This CDR3 is CASSVGGGADTQYF.

The rearrangement links TRBV20-1 to TRBJ2-7; with no DNA, the TCRdb D assignment of TRBD1 cannot be verified. The CDR3 is made up of 14 amino acids. Germline V gene data show CDR1 as DFQATT and CDR2 as SNEGSKA (reference sequence). Here the CDR3 reads CSARDLDEGAQQYF.

The chain has TRBV27 and TRBJ1-6; the D call of TRBD1 rests on TCRdb alone, since no DNA is present to check it. Germline CDR1 is MNHEY and CDR2 is SMNVEV (reference sequence). There are 17 residues in the CDR3. The chain's CDR3 is CASSFLSGSRGNSPLHF.

The chain joins TRBV7-6 to TRBJ2-7; TCRdb's D call, TRBD1, is unchecked because there is no DNA. Germline CDR1 SGHVS, CDR2 FNYEAQ. There are 15 residues in the CDR3. The CDR3 loop is CASSPLIEGIHEQYF. The entire variable domain, with the rest obtained from reference TRBV7-6 and TRBJ2-7, is as follows: GAGVSQSPRYKVTKRGQDVALRCDPISGHVSLYWYRQALGQGPEFLTYFNYEAQQDKSGLPNDRFSAERPEGSISTLTIQRTEQRDSAMYRCASSPLIEGIHEQYFGPGTRLTVT.

J is TRBJ2-3 and V is TRBV29-1; TCRdb selects TRBD1, and the lack of DNA leaves this call unchecked. CDR1 and CDR2 from the germline V gene are SQVTM and ANQGSEA. The CDR3 consists of 15 residues. This CDR3 is CSVEDWDVEGDTQYF.

The chain has TRBV14 and TRBJ2-3; TCRdb returns TRBD2, unconfirmable since there is no DNA. Per the germline V gene, CDR1 is SGHDN and CDR2 is FVKESK. There are 16 residues in the CDR3. This chain's CDR3 is CASSQLALSSTDTQYF.

The rearrangement links TRBV2 to TRBJ2-1. This CDR3 has 13 amino acids. Per the germline V gene, CDR1 is SNHLY and CDR2 is FYNNEI. The CDR3 protein is CASRGDSYNEQFF.

V usage is TRBV27 and J usage is TRBJ1-1; TCRdb selects TRBD1, and the lack of DNA leaves this call unchecked. The length of the CDR3 is 14 residues. Germline CDR1 MNHEY, CDR2 SMNVEV (reference sequence). This CDR3 is CASRSTGLNTEAFF.

This chain links TRBV10-3 with TRBJ2-1; TCRdb selects TRBD2, and the lack of DNA leaves this call unchecked. The CDR3 loop spans 16 amino acids. Per germline, CDR1 ENHRY and CDR2 SYGVKD. The CDR3 protein is CAIGQIAGGPRNEQFF.

The chain employs TRBV12-3 or TRBV12-4 and TRBJ1-1; without DNA, the TCRdb call of TRBD1 cannot be checked. This CDR3 has 16 residues. The CDR3 here is CASSLGPGEEGVEAFF.

The genes are TRBV6-5 and TRBJ2-2; the TRBD2 assignment by TCRdb is unverifiable without DNA. CDR3 length equals 16 residues. Looked up from germline, CDR1 is MNHEY and CDR2 is SVGAGI. This CDR3 is CASSHLAGTNTGELFF.

This chain links TRBV6-4 with TRBJ2-3. From germline, CDR1 is MRHNA and CDR2 SNTAGT. This CDR3 contains 15 residues. The CDR3 loop reads CASSDSEGGTDTQYF.

The chain combines TRBV9 with TRBJ2-7. This CDR3 is 11 amino acids long. CDR1 is SGDLS and CDR2 is YYNGEE in the germline V gene. The CDR3 protein is CASGGAYEQYF.

This chain joins TRBV7-9 and TRBJ2-5; lacking DNA, the TRBD1 call made by TCRdb goes unchecked. There are 12 residues in the CDR3. Looked up from germline, CDR1 is SEHNR and CDR2 is FQNEAQ (reference sequence). The CDR3 sequence: CASALGTGDRFF.